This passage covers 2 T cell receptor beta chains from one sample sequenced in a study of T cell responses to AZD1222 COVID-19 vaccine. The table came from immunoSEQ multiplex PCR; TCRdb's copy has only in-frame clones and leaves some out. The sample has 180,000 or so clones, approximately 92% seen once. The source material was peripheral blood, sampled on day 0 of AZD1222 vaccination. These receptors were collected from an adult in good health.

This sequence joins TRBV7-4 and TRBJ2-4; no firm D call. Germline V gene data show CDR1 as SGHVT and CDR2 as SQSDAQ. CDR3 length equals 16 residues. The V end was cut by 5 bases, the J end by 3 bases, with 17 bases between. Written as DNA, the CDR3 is TGTGCCAGCAGCCCGCCGGCGAGGTTGGTCAAAAACATTCAGTACTTC. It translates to CASSPPARLVKNIQYF.

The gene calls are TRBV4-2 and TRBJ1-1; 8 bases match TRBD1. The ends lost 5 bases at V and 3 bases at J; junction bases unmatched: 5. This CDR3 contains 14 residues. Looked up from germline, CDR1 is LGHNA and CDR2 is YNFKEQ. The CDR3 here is CASSSTGVDTEAFF. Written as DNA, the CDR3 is TGTGCCAGCAGCTCGACAGGGGTTGACACTGAAGCTTTCTTT.